The TCR beta chain under discussion was sequenced for a study of T cell responses to AZD1222 COVID-19 vaccine listed by TCRdb under 2021. Regarding the study in general: AZD1222 recipients with second doses at about 4 weeks or about 12 weeks were pooled, because spike-specific TCR depth and breadth did not differ between schedules. TCR sequencing was performed for 233 trial participants, of whom roughly 200 were given two doses of AZD1222 and around 25 were given two doses of MenACWY control vaccine. Enrollment into the trials was organized by age into subgroups of 18-55, 56-69 and 70-plus years, and those subgroups contained roughly 150, 30 and 60 TCR-sequenced participants, respectively.

Points the paper makes about the study in general: Reportedly, almost half of the unique spike-specific TCRs recognized epitopes lying outside the regions that are mutated in the B.1.351 and B.1.1.7 variants. After two AZD1222 doses, both the breadth and the depth of spike-specific TCRs were significantly higher than at day 0 and than in MenACWY recipients. The whole spike protein was spanned by vaccine-associated CD4 TCRs, and dominant responses were seen in regions 160-218 and 743-854. No day 14 peak-response samples were available, so repertoires were characterized only after the peak T cell response. Conclusions about previously exposed vaccinees are limited because only a handful of AZD1222 recipients were SARS-CoV-2 seropositive at baseline. Participants were mostly white British and included more females than males, and it was suggested by the authors that clonal diversity may have been underestimated. The 56-69-year group was small, and its depth increase did not reach significance, likely because of low power.

What this sample's time point label stands for: baseline before first vaccination. Vaccinee samples came from UK trials COV001 and COV002, including a single-blind randomized controlled phase 2/3 trial of AZD1222 (ChAdOx1 nCoV-19) in healthy adults. For TCRbeta chain sequencing, PBMC samples from trial participants were taken at day 0 and at day 28 after the second dose. The CDR3 regions of human TCRbeta chains were analyzed by immunosequencing. The study's own analysis went as follows. Repertoire TCRs were checked for matches against a reference library of SARS-CoV-2-specific TCRs that had been generated using the MIRA antigen-specificity platform. Breadth was defined as the fraction of unique TCRs that were SARS-CoV-2-associated, and depth was defined as the fraction of total T cells that were SARS-CoV-2-associated. Using the MIRA data, each spike-specific TCR was mapped to the spike region that the TCR reacts to and placed in a CD4 or CD8 class. Log10-transformed breadth and depth values were compared by one-way ANOVA with Sidak's multiple comparisons tests. Drawn from immuneACCESS, this table holds only the in-frame rearrangements with V and J called that TCRdb kept. Clones are partly lost; checked studies trace under half to an unresolved V gene and leave the rest unexplained. That table supplies the V and J calls and clone size; D and trimming were determined from the DNA. The sample table holds approximately 160,000 clones, of which about 85% were seen once. The ten largest clonotypes hold 2.5% to 3% of the sample.

Trimming at the junction amounts to 3 bases on V and 5 bases on J, and the germline ends lie 11 bases apart. The CDR3 sequence holds 12 residues, the cysteine and phenylalanine included. The sequence is cut down to CDR3 DNA, 36 bases in frame from base 1. Based on the germline V gene (reference sequence), the CDR1 and CDR2 sequences are DFQATT and SNEGSKA. Comments on this clone: The antigen it binds to is not known. No qualities accompany the bases; no much larger clone lies one base away.

The sequence joins TRBV20-1 to TRBJ2-7; TRBD2 is a possible D gene, resting on 5 matching bases. This TCR came from an adult in good health. Source: peripheral blood, taken on day 0 of AZD1222 vaccination. The CDR3 region: CSASEGLDEQYF. The nucleotide sequence is given as TGCAGTGCTAGTGAGGGATTGGACGAGCAGTACTTC.